These T cell receptor beta chains were read from a single sample in a study of cytomegalovirus exposure and HLA in healthy donors. Profiling relied on immunoSEQ multiplex PCR, and the TCRdb table lists in-frame clones only, not all of them. This table lists about 200,000 clones. Sequenced material: PBMCs. The receptors were sampled from a boy aged 5-17 years in good health and CMV-seronegative. The CDR3 runs from the conserved cysteine through the conserved F or W. The D gene is left open where the match is weak.

j_call: TRBJ1-2
d_call: -
v_call: TRBV10-3
cdr3_aa: CAISDLAGVNGYTF
cdr3_nt: TGTGCCATCAGTGATCTGGCAGGGGTCAATGGCTACACCTTC

j_call: TRBJ1-1
d_call: -
v_call: TRBV5-3
cdr3_aa: CARSPHGGECGAFF
cdr3_nt: TGTGCCAGAAGCCCCCATGGGGGGGAATGCGGAGCTTTCTTT

j_call: TRBJ2-3
d_call: -
v_call: TRBV19
cdr3_aa: CASSLASGFSDTQYF
cdr3_nt: TGTGCCAGTAGTTTAGCATCAGGGTTTTCAGATACGCAGTATTTT

j_call: TRBJ2-7
d_call: -
v_call: TRBV6-6
cdr3_aa: CASSYSPGSEQYF
cdr3_nt: TGTGCCAGCAGTTACTCTCCGGGGTCCGAGCAGTACTTC

j_call: TRBJ1-4
d_call: -
v_call: TRBV7-8
cdr3_aa: CASSQQSTNEKLFF
cdr3_nt: TGTGCCAGCAGCCAACAGTCAACTAATGAAAAACTGTTTTTT

j_call: TRBJ2-1
d_call: TRBD2
v_call: TRBV11-1
cdr3_aa: CASSPRVGRGAHNEQFF
cdr3_nt: TGTGCCAGCAGCCCCAGGGTGGGGCGGGGGGCCCACAATGAGCAGTTCTTC

j_call: TRBJ2-5
d_call: -
v_call: TRBV29-1
cdr3_aa: CSALGGSAETQYF
cdr3_nt: TGCAGCGCCCTAGGAGGCTCCGCGGAGACCCAGTACTTC

j_call: TRBJ1-4
d_call: -
v_call: TRBV7-9
cdr3_aa: CASSLGGTRPTANEKLFF
cdr3_nt: TGTGCCAGCAGCTTAGGGGGGACAAGGCCAACCGCTAATGAAAAACTGTTTTTT

j_call: TRBJ1-2
d_call: -
v_call: TRBV9
cdr3_aa: CASSPLGGQGGYTF
cdr3_nt: TGTGCCAGCAGCCCCTTAGGGGGTCAGGGGGGCTACACCTTC

j_call: TRBJ1-2
d_call: -
v_call: TRBV28
cdr3_aa: CASHTPLIRGGYTF
cdr3_nt: TGTGCCAGCCATACCCCCCTTATCAGGGGTGGCTACACCTTC

j_call: TRBJ2-3
d_call: TRBD2
v_call: TRBV6-1
cdr3_aa: CASRETSGGAATQYF
cdr3_nt: TGTGCCAGCAGGGAAACTAGCGGGGGGGCGGCTACGCAGTATTTT

j_call: TRBJ1-2
d_call: TRBD1
v_call: TRBV6-6
cdr3_aa: CASSSATGNGYGYTF
cdr3_nt: TGTGCCAGCAGTTCCGCGACAGGGAATGGCTATGGCTACACCTTC

j_call: TRBJ2-7
d_call: TRBD1
v_call: TRBV28
cdr3_aa: CASSPTGVEQYF
cdr3_nt: TGTGCCAGCAGCCCTACAGGGGTCGAGCAGTACTTC

j_call: TRBJ1-2
d_call: -
v_call: TRBV11-2
cdr3_aa: CAGRLWGDPRGYTF
cdr3_nt: TGTGCCGGACGGTTGTGGGGGGACCCTCGCGGCTACACCTTC

j_call: TRBJ1-1
d_call: -
v_call: TRBV10-2
cdr3_aa: CASRGNTEAFF
cdr3_nt: TGCGCCAGCAGGGGCAACACTGAAGCTTTCTTT

j_call: TRBJ2-1
d_call: TRBD2
v_call: TRBV6-4
cdr3_aa: CASSVQSGRNEQFF
cdr3_nt: TGTGCCAGCAGTGTCCAGAGCGGGAGGAATGAGCAGTTCTTC

j_call: TRBJ2-1
d_call: -
v_call: TRBV7-2
cdr3_aa: CASSLQKGGLYNEQFF
cdr3_nt: TGTGCCAGCAGCTTACAAAAGGGGGGGCTATACAATGAGCAGTTCTTC

j_call: TRBJ2-3
d_call: TRBD2
v_call: TRBV28
cdr3_aa: CASSFLRGGAITQYF
cdr3_nt: TGTGCCAGCAGTTTTCTCCGCGGGGGGGCGATAACGCAGTATTTT

j_call: TRBJ1-2
d_call: TRBD1
v_call: TRBV5-4
cdr3_aa: CASSLRQGAGGYTF
cdr3_nt: TGTGCCAGCAGCTTACGACAGGGGGCCGGTGGCTACACCTTC

j_call: TRBJ2-3
d_call: TRBD2
v_call: TRBV7-9
cdr3_aa: CASSPQTSEVADTQYF
cdr3_nt: TGTGCCAGCAGCCCGCAGACTAGCGAAGTAGCAGATACGCAGTATTTT

j_call: TRBJ1-2
d_call: -
v_call: TRBV30
cdr3_aa: CALENKANYGYTF
cdr3_nt: TGTGCCTTGGAGAACAAAGCCAACTATGGCTACACCTTC

j_call: TRBJ2-1
d_call: TRBD2
v_call: TRBV30
cdr3_aa: CAWNLEAGGYNEQFF
cdr3_nt: TGTGCCTGGAACCTTGAAGCGGGGGGCTACAATGAGCAGTTCTTC

j_call: TRBJ1-4
d_call: -
v_call: TRBV11-2
cdr3_aa: CASSSPRRVIGSEKLFF
cdr3_nt: TGTGCCAGCAGCTCCCCCCGCAGGGTAATCGGGAGTGAAAAACTGTTTTTT

j_call: TRBJ2-7
d_call: TRBD2
v_call: TRBV25-1
cdr3_aa: CASKGLAGGPSYEQYF
cdr3_nt: TGTGCCAGCAAGGGACTAGCGGGGGGTCCCTCCTACGAGCAGTACTTC

j_call: TRBJ1-1
d_call: -
v_call: TRBV6-5
cdr3_aa: CASSGGANTEAFF
cdr3_nt: TGTGCCAGCAGTGGGGGGGCGAACACTGAAGCTTTCTTT

j_call: TRBJ2-7
d_call: -
v_call: TRBV5-6
cdr3_aa: CASSLNSDGGKRLYEQYF
cdr3_nt: TGTGCCAGCAGCTTGAACTCGGATGGGGGGAAGAGGCTCTACGAGCAGTACTTC

j_call: TRBJ1-1
d_call: -
v_call: TRBV7-9
cdr3_aa: CASSSSNTEAFF
cdr3_nt: TGTGCCAGCAGTTCCAGTAACACTGAAGCTTTCTTT

j_call: TRBJ2-2
d_call: TRBD2
v_call: TRBV7-2
cdr3_aa: CASSPGLADTGELFF
cdr3_nt: TGTGCCAGCAGCCCGGGACTAGCGGACACCGGGGAGCTGTTTTTT

j_call: TRBJ2-1
d_call: -
v_call: TRBV7-7
cdr3_aa: CASSPGAQPGGNEQFF
cdr3_nt: TGTGCCAGCAGCCCAGGGGCCCAGCCGGGGGGCAATGAGCAGTTCTTC

j_call: TRBJ2-7
d_call: -
v_call: TRBV7-9
cdr3_aa: CASSSGTNTYEQYF
cdr3_nt: TGTGCCAGCAGCTCTGGGACAAATACCTACGAGCAGTACTTC

j_call: TRBJ2-5
d_call: -
v_call: TRBV11-3
cdr3_aa: CASSLDSQGGETQYF
cdr3_nt: TGTGCCAGCAGCTTAGACTCACAGGGAGGGGAGACCCAGTACTTC

j_call: TRBJ1-2
d_call: TRBD1
v_call: TRBV2
cdr3_aa: CASSAQGDGYTF
cdr3_nt: TGTGCCAGCAGTGCCCAGGGGGATGGCTACACCTTC

j_call: TRBJ2-4
d_call: -
v_call: TRBV30
cdr3_aa: CAWSVLRGTHLAKNIQYF
cdr3_nt: TGTGCCTGGAGTGTACTTCGCGGAACTCACTTAGCCAAAAACATTCAGTACTTC

j_call: TRBJ2-5
d_call: -
v_call: TRBV6-6
cdr3_aa: CASSYDLETQYF
cdr3_nt: TGTGCCAGCAGTTACGACTTGGAGACCCAGTACTTC

j_call: TRBJ2-1
d_call: -
v_call: TRBV6-5
cdr3_aa: CASSPGRSYNEQFF
cdr3_nt: TGTGCCAGCAGTCCAGGTCGGTCCTACAATGAGCAGTTCTTC

j_call: TRBJ2-7
d_call: -
v_call: TRBV6-5
cdr3_aa: CASSSPGRASYEQYF
cdr3_nt: TGTGCCAGCAGTTCGCCGGGCAGGGCATCCTACGAGCAGTACTTC

j_call: TRBJ1-2
d_call: -
v_call: TRBV15
cdr3_aa: CATSREALLDYTF
cdr3_nt: TGTGCCACCAGCAGGGAGGCGCTGCTTGACTACACCTTC

j_call: TRBJ2-1
d_call: TRBD2
v_call: TRBV15
cdr3_aa: CATSRSGGPRSYNEQFF
cdr3_nt: TGTGCCACCAGCAGAAGCGGGGGGCCTCGCTCCTACAATGAGCAGTTCTTC

j_call: TRBJ1-6
d_call: TRBD1
v_call: TRBV4-2
cdr3_aa: CASSPGGNSPLHF
cdr3_nt: TGTGCCAGCAGCCCAGGGGGGAATTCACCCCTCCACTTT

j_call: TRBJ1-1
d_call: -
v_call: TRBV11-2
cdr3_aa: CASSLVRNTEAFF
cdr3_nt: TGTGCCAGCAGCTTAGTCAGAAACACTGAAGCTTTCTTT

j_call: TRBJ2-2
d_call: -
v_call: TRBV11-2
cdr3_aa: CASSGGPYTNTGELFF
cdr3_nt: TGTGCCAGCAGCGGGGGCCCTTACACGAACACCGGGGAGCTGTTTTTT

j_call: TRBJ1-1
d_call: TRBD1
v_call: TRBV15
cdr3_aa: CATSRRWDRGPTEAFF
cdr3_nt: TGTGCCACCAGCCGCCGATGGGACAGGGGTCCGACTGAAGCTTTCTTT